These 2 T cell receptor beta chains share one sample of origin, sequenced in a study of molecular identifiers for immune sequencing clone quantification. One entry per CDR3 protein, called by TCRdb with MiXCR from the PCR reads. The table shows under 800,000 distinct CDR3 sequences, with about 25% occurring only once. Sample: naive CD8+ T cells from blood, with Jurkat cell RNA spiked in. Subset noted: FACS-sorted CD8+CD4-CCR7+CD45RA+ naive T cells. The receptors were sampled from a human donor in good health. Some libraries in this study had Jurkat cell RNA spiked in.

This clonotype was observed many times. V is TRBV25-1 and J is TRBJ1-1; TRBD1 matches 7 bases. The J segment lost 5 bases and the V segment lost 5 bases, leaving 2 bases of the junction unmatched. The CDR3 spans 12 residues. Germline CDR1 reads MGHDK; CDR2 reads SYGVNS. In DNA form, the CDR3 reads TGTGCCAGCAGTACCAGGGGGACTGAAGCTTTCTTT. As protein: CASSTRGTEAFF.

This clonotype has ten or more counts. The chain uses TRBV5-8 and TRBJ1-5; 11 nucleotides align to TRBD1. This CDR3 comprises 14 residues. From germline, CDR1 is SGHTS and CDR2 YDEGEE. V gave up 3 bases and J gave up 6 bases; unmatched junction bases: 2. The CDR3 nucleotides are TGTGCCAGCAGCTGGGGGACAGGGGGTCAGCCCCAGCATTTT. It yields the protein CASSWGTGGQPQHF.